Listed below are T cell receptor beta chains from one sample, sequenced in a study of blood T cell repertoires in COVID-19. The protocol was immunoSEQ multiplex PCR, while the TCRdb copy is restricted to in-frame clones and leaves out a portion. The table includes nearly 350,000 clones, around 80% detected once. The sequencing sample was made of peripheral blood. These receptors all stem from a man younger than 45 with active or convalescent COVID-19. The CDR3 runs from the conserved cysteine through the conserved F or W. A D gene is named only where the DNA matches it firmly. A clone size is listed for some rows: how often the clone was seen (once, few, many), or a class if it is expanded.

len	d_gene	abundance	j_gene	v_gene	CDR3nt	CDR3aa
15	TRBD1	few	TRBJ1-3	TRBV7-9	TGTGCCAGCAGCCAAAACGACAGGGCTGGAAACACCATATATTTT	CASSQNDRAGNTIYF
16	TRBD1	-	TRBJ1-5	TRBV7-2	TGTGCCAGCAGCTTAAGGGCCGGACAGGGCGATCAGCCCCAGCATTTT	CASSLRAGQGDQPQHF
13	TRBD1	-	TRBJ1-1	TRBV19	TGTGCCAGTAGTCCAGGGGGCCAGACTGAAGCTTTCTTT	CASSPGGQTEAFF
16	-	-	TRBJ1-2	TRBV7-8	TGTGCCAGCAGCTTACTCCTCAGGGGTCAAGACTATGGCTACACCTTC	CASSLLLRGQDYGYTF
15	-	-	TRBJ1-6	TRBV6-6	TGTGCCAGCAGCCCTGCGGCAGGGCTCAATTCACCCCTCCACTTT	CASSPAAGLNSPLHF
16	TRBD2	-	TRBJ2-3	TRBV30	TGTGCCTGGAGCTCCGGGACTAGCGGGGTCCGTGATACGCAGTATTTT	CAWSSGTSGVRDTQYF
14	TRBD2	-	TRBJ2-1	TRBV11-2	TGTGCCAGCAGCAACCTAGCGGGAGTGGGTGAGCAGTTCTTC	CASSNLAGVGEQFF
11	-	-	TRBJ1-1	TRBV5-4	TGTGCCAGCAGCCTGCGGGCTGAAGCTTTCTTT	CASSLRAEAFF
15	TRBD1	once	TRBJ1-4	TRBV7-9	TGTGCCAGCAGCCCTCAGGGGGCTGGTAATGAAAAACTGTTTTTT	CASSPQGAGNEKLFF
15	-	-	TRBJ1-4	TRBV7-9	TGTGCCAGCAGCTCAAACCTACAGGGTTCTGAAAAACTGTTTTTT	CASSSNLQGSEKLFF
15	-	-	TRBJ2-7	TRBV7-9	TGTGCCAGCAGCCCCAGACTAGGCCTAAGGGGCGAGCAGTACTTC	CASSPRLGLRGEQYF